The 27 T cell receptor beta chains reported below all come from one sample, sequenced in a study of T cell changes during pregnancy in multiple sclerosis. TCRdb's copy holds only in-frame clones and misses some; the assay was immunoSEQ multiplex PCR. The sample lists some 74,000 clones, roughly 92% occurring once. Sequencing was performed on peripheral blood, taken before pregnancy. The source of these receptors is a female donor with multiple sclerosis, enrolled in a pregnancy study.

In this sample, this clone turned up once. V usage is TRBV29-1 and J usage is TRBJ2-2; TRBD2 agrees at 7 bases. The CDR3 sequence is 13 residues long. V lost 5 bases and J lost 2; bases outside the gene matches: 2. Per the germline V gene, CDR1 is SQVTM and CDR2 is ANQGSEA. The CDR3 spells CSVKRGNTGELFF. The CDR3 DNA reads TGCAGCGTTAAGCGGGGAAACACCGGGGAGCTGTTTTTT.

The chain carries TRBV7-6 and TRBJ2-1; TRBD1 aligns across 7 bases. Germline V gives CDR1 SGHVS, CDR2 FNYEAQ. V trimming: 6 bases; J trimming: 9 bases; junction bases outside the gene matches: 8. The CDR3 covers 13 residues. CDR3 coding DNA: TGTGCCAGCAGTGAGAGGGGGCGCGGTGAGCAGTTCTTC. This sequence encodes CASSERGRGEQFF.

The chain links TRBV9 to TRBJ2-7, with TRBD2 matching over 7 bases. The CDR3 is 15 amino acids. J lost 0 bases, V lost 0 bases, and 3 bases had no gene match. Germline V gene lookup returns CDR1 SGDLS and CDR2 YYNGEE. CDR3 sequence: CASSVAGGSSYEQYF. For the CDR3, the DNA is TGTGCCAGCAGCGTAGCGGGAGGTAGCTCCTACGAGCAGTACTTC.

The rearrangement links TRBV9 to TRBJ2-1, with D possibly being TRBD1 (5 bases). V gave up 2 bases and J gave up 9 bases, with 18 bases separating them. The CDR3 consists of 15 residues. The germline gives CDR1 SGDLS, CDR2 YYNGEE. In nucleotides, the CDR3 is TGTGCCAGCAGCGTCGACAGTTTCGCTGTCGGTGAGCAGTTCTTC. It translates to CASSVDSFAVGEQFF.

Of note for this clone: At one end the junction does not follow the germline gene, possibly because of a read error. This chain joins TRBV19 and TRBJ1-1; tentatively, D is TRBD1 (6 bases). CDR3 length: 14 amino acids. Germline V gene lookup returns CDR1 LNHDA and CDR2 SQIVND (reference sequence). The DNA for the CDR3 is TGTGCCAGTAGTATAGTGGCAGGGACAACTGGAGCTTTCTTT. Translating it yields CASSIVAGTTGAFF.

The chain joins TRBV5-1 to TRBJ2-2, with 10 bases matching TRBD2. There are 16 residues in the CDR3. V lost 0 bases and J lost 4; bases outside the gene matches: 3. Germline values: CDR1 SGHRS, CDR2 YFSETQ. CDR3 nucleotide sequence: TGCGCCAGCAGCTTGGCCAGCGGGAGGGTCACCGGGGAGCTGTTTTTT. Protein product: CASSLASGRVTGELFF.

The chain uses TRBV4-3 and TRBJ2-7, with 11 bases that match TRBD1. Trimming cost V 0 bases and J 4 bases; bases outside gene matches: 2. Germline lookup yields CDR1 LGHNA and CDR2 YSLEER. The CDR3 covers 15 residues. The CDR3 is CASSQERDRGYEQYF. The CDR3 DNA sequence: TGCGCCAGCAGCCAAGAAAGGGACAGGGGGTACGAGCAGTACTTC.

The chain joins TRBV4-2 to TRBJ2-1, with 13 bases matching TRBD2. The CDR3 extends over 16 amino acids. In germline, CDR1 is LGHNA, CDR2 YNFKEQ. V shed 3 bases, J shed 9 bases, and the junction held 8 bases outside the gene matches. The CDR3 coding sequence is TGTGCCAGCAGCCACTTAGGGACTAGCGGGAAGGTTGAGCAGTTCTTC. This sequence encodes CASSHLGTSGKVEQFF.

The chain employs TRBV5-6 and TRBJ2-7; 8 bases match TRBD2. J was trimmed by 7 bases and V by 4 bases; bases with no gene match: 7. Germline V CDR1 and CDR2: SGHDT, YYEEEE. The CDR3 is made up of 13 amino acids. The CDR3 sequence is CASSPGLAPEQYF. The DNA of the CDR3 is TGTGCCAGCAGCCCCGGACTAGCTCCTGAGCAGTACTTC.

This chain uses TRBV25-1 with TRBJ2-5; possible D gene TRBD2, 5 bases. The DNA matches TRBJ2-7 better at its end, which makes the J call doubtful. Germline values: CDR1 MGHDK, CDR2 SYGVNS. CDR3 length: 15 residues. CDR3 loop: CASSGPGYITYEQYF. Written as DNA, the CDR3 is TGTGCCAGCAGTGGACCGGGGTACATTACCTACGAGCAGTACTTC.

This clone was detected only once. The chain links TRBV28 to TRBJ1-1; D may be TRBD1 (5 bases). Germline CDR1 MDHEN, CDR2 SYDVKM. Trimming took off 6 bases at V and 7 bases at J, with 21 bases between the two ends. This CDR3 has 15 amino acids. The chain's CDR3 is CASRPPPGGKIEAFF. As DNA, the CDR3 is TGTGCCAGCAGACCACCCCCCGGGGGAAAGATTGAAGCTTTCTTT.

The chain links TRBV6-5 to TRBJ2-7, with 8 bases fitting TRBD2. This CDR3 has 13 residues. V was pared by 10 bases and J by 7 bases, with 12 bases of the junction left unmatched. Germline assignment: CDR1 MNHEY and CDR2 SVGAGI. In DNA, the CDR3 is TGTGCCACCAAAGGAGCGGGAGTAGAAGAGCAGTACTTC. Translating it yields CATKGAGVEEQYF.

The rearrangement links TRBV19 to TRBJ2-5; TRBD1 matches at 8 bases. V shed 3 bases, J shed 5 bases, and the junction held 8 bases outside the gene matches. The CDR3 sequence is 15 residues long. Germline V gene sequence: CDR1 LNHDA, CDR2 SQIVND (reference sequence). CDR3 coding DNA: TGTGCCAGTAGTATTGGTCAGGGGGCTGAGGAGACCCAGTACTTC. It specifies CASSIGQGAEETQYF. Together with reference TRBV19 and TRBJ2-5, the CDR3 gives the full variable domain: DGGITQSPKYLFRKEGQNVTLSCEQNLNHDAMYWYRQDPGQGLRLIYYSQIVNDFQKGDIAEGYSVSREKKESFPLTVTSAQKNPTAFYLCASSIGQGAEETQYFGPGTRLLVL.

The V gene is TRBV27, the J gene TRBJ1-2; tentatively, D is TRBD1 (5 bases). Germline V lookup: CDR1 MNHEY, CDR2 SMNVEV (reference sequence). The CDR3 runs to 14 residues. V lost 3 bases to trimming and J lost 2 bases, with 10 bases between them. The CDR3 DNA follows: TGTGCCAGCAGTTTGGGGGGTGGGAACTATGGCTACACCTTC. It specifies CASSLGGGNYGYTF.

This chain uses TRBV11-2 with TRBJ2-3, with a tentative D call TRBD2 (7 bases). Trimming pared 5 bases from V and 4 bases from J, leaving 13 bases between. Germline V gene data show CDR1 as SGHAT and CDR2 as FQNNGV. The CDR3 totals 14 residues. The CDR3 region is CASSLLGGPDTQYF. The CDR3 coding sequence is TGTGCCAGCAGCCTTCTCGGGGGGCCAGATACGCAGTATTTT.

In DNA form, the CDR3 reads TGTGCCACCAGCGGGACAGGGGCTCAGCCCCAGCATTTT. This gives the protein CATSGTGAQPQHF. The chain combines TRBV15 with TRBJ1-5, with 10 bases lining up with TRBD1. V gave up 5 bases and J gave up 6 bases; unmatched junction bases: 1. Germline loops: CDR1 LNHNV, CDR2 YYDKDF (reference sequence). CDR3 length: 13 residues.

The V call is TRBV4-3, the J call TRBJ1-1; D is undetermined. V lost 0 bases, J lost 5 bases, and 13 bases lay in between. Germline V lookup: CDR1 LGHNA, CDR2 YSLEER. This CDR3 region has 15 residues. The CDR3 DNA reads TGCGCCAGCAGCCAAGATCTGGCGGGTGGGACTGAAGCTTTCTTT. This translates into CASSQDLAGGTEAFF.

CDR3 sequence (DNA): TGTGCTAGTGGTTTGGTAGGAGGGCTCACTGAAGCTTTCTTT. Its translation is CASGLVGGLTEAFF. The chain combines TRBV12-5 with TRBJ1-1; D is ambiguous. V was pared by 0 bases and J by 4 bases, with 9 bases between. The CDR3 length is 14 residues. Germline V gives CDR1 LGHNT, CDR2 FRNRAP.

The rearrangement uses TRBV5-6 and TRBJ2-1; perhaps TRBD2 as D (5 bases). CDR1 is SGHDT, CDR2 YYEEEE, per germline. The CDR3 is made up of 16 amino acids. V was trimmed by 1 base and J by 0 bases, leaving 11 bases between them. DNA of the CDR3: TGTGCCAGCAGCTTGCGGAGAGGGAGCTCCTACAATGAGCAGTTCTTC. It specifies CASSLRRGSSYNEQFF.

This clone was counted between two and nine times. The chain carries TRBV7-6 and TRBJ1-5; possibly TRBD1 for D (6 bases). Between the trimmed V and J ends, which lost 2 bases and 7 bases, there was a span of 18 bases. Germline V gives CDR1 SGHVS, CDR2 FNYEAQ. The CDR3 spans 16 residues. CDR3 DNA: TGTGCCAGCAGCTTAAACCCTCCAGGGGTCGGGCAGCCCCAGCATTTT. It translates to CASSLNPPGVGQPQHF.

CDR3 region: CSAPSGSTDTQYF. CDR3 in DNA: TGCAGCGCCCCTAGCGGGAGCACAGATACGCAGTATTTT. The V and J genes are TRBV29-1 and TRBJ2-3, with 8 bases identical to TRBD2. V lost 7 bases and J lost 0; bases outside the gene matches: 3. The CDR3 runs to 13 residues. The germline V gene encodes CDR1 SQVTM and CDR2 ANQGSEA.

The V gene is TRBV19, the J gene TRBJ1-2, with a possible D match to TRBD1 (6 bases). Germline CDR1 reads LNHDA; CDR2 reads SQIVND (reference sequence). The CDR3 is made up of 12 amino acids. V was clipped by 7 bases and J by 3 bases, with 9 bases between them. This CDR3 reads CASTAGDYGYTF. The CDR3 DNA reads TGTGCCAGTACGGCAGGGGACTATGGCTACACCTTC.

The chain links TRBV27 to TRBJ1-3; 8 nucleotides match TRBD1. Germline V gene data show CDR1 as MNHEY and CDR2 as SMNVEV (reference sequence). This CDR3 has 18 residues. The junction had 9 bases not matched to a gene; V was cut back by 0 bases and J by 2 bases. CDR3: CASSLSSPPQGAGNTIYF. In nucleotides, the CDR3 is TGTGCCAGCAGTTTATCATCACCCCCACAGGGGGCTGGAAACACCATATATTTT.

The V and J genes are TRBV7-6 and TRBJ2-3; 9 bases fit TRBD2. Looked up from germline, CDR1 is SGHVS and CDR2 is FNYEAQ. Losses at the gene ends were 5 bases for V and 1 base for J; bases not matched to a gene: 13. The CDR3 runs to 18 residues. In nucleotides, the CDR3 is TGTGCCAGCAGCCTACGCACGAGTTTAGCGGGAGGCACAGATACGCAGTATTTT. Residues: CASSLRTSLAGGTDTQYF.

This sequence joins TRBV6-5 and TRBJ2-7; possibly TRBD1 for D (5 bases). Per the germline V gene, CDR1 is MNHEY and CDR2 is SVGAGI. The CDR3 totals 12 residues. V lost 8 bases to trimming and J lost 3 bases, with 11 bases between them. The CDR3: CASGHDSYEQYF. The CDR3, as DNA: TGTGCCAGCGGCCACGACAGCTACGAGCAGTACTTC.

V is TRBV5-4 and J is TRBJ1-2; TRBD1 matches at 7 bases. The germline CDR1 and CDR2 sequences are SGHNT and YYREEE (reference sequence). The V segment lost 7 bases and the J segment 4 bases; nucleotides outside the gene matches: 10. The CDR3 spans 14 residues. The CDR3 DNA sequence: TGTGCCAGCTACGGGTACAGGGGTGGCTATGGCTACACCTTC. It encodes CASYGYRGGYGYTF.

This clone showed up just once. Here the CDR3 reads CASSPEWTGWETQYF. CDR3 nucleotides: TGTGCCAGCAGCCCAGAATGGACAGGGTGGGAGACCCAGTACTTC. This chain connects TRBV7-2 to TRBJ2-5; TRBD1 aligns across 8 bases. The CDR3 has 15 amino acids. The junction had 10 bases not matched to a gene; V was cut back by 5 bases and J by 5 bases. CDR1 SGHTA and CDR2 FQGNSA come from the germline V gene. The complete variable domain, with remaining parts taken from reference TRBV7-2 and TRBJ2-5, reads GAGVSQSPSNKVTEKGKDVELRCDPISGHTALYWYRQSLGQGLEFLIYFQGNSAPDKSGLPSDRFSAERTGGSVSTLTIQRTQQEDSAVYLCASSPEWTGWETQYFGPGTRLLVL.